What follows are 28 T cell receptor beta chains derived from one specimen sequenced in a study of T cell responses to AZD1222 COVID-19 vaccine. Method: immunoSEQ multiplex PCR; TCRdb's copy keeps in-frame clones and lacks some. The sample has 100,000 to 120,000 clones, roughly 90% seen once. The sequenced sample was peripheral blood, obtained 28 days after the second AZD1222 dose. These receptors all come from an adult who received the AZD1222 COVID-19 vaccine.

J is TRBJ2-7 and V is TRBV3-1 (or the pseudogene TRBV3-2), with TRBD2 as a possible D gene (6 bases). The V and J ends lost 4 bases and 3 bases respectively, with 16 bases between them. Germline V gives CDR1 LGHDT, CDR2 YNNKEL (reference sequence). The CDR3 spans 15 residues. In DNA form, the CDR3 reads TGTGCCAGCAGCCTAAGGTGGACGGGGGACTACGAGCAGTACTTC. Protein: CASSLRWTGDYEQYF.

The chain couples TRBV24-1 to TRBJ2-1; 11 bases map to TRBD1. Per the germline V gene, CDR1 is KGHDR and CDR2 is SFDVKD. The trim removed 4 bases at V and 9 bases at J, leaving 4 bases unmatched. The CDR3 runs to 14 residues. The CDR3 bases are TGTGCCACCAGTGAACTCGGGACAGGGGGTGAGCAGTTCTTC. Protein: CATSELGTGGEQFF.

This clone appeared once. The CDR3 nucleotides are TGTGCCAGCAGCCCGCTACCAAACACAGATACGCAGTATTTT. Translation gives CASSPLPNTDTQYF. The chain carries TRBV7-3 and TRBJ2-3, with D hard to call. Germline V gene sequence: CDR1 SGHTA, CDR2 FQGTGA. This CDR3 comprises 14 residues. V lost 5 bases, J lost 2 bases, and 11 bases lay in between.

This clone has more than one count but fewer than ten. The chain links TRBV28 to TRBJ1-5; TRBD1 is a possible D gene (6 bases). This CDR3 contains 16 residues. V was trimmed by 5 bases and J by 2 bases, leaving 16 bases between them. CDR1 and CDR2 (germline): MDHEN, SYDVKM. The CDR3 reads CASSKTGRGGNQPQHF. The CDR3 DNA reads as TGTGCCAGCAGTAAAACAGGGAGAGGTGGCAATCAGCCCCAGCATTTT.

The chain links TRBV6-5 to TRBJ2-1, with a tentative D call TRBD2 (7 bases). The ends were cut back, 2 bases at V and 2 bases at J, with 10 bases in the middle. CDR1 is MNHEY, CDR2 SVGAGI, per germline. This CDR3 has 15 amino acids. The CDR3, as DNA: TGTGCCAGCAGTTACGCGGGGGCCGCCTACAATGAGCAGTTCTTC. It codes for CASSYAGAAYNEQFF.

In nucleotides, the CDR3 is TGTGCCAGCAGTTACGGCGGGACTAACACAGATACGCAGTATTTT. It is translated as CASSYGGTNTDTQYF. The chain uses TRBV6-5 and TRBJ2-3, with 7 bases that match TRBD2. Germline V gene sequence: CDR1 MNHEY, CDR2 SVGAGI. This CDR3 comprises 15 residues. The J segment lost 2 bases and the V segment lost 2 bases, leaving 4 bases of the junction unmatched.

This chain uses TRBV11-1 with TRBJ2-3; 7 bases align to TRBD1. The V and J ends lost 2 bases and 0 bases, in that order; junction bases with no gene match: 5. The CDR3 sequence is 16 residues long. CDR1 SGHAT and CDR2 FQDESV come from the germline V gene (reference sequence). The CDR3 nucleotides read TGTGCCAGCAGCTTACGGTGGGACAGAAGCACAGATACGCAGTATTTT. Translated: CASSLRWDRSTDTQYF.

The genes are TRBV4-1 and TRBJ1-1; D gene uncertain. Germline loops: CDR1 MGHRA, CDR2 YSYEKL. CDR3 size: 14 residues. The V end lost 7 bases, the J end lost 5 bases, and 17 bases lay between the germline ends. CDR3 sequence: CASKDSGRETEAFF. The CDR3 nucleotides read TGCGCCAGCAAGGACTCGGGGAGGGAGACTGAAGCTTTCTTT.

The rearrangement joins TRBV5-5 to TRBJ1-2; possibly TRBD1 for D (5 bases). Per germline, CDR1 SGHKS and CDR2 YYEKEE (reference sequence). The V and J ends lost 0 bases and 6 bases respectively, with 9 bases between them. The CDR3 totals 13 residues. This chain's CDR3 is CASSLAQGDGYTF. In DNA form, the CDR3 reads TGTGCCAGCAGCTTGGCCCAGGGCGATGGCTACACCTTC.

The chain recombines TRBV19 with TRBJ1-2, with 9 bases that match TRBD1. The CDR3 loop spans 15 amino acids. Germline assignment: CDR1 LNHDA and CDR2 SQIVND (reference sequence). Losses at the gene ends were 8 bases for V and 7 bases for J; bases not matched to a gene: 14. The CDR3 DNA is TGTGCCAGTCGGGGGCTCGGGACAGGGAGCTCTGGCTACACCTTC. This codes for CASRGLGTGSSGYTF.

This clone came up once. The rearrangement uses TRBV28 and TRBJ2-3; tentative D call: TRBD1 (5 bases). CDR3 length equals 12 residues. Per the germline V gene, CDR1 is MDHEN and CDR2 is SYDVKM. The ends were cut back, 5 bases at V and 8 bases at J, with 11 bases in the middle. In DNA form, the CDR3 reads TGTGCCAGCAGTCAAGGGGTTCGTACGCAGTATTTT. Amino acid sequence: CASSQGVRTQYF.

The CDR3 nucleotides read TGTGCCAGCAGCCAACTCGCAGGGGGCGGGTACGAGCAGTACTTC. As protein: CASSQLAGGGYEQYF. The chain uses TRBV3-1 (or the pseudogene TRBV3-2) and TRBJ2-7; the match to TRBD1 covers 8 bases. With V trimmed by 2 bases and J by 4 bases, 7 bases remained unmatched. The CDR3 covers 15 residues. Germline V gives CDR1 LGHDT, CDR2 YNNKEL (reference sequence).

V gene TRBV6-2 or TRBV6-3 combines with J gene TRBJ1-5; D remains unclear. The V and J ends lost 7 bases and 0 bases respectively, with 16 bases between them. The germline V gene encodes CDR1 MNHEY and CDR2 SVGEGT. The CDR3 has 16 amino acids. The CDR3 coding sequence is TGTGCCAGCACCCCTCGGGTTGGGTTTAGCAATCAGCCCCAGCATTTT. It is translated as CASTPRVGFSNQPQHF.

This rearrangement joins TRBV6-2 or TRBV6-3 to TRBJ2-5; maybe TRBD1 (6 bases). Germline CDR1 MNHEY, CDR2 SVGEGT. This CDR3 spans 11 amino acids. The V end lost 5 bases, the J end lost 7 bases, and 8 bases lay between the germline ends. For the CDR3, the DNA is TGTGCCAGCAGTACAGGGTTGACCCAGTACTTC. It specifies CASSTGLTQYF.

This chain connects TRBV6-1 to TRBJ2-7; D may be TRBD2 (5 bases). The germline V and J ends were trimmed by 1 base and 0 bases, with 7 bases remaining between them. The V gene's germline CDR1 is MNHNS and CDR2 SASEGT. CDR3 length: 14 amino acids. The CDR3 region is CASSEGGDSYEQYF. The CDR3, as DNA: TGTGCCAGCAGTGAAGGGGGAGACTCCTACGAGCAGTACTTC.

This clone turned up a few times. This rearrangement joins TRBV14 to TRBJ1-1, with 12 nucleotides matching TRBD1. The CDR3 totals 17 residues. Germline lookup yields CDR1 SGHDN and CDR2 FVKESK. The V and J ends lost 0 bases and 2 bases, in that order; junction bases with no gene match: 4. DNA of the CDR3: TGTGCCAGCAGCCAAGATCCGGGACAGGGGGCAAACACTGAAGCTTTCTTT. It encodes CASSQDPGQGANTEAFF.

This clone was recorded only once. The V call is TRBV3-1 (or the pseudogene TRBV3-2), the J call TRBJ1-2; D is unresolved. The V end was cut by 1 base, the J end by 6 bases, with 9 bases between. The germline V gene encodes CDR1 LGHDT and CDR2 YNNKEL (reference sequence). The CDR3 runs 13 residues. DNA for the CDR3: TGTGCCAGCAGCCAAGGGTGGAGGGATGGCTACACCTTC. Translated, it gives CASSQGWRDGYTF.

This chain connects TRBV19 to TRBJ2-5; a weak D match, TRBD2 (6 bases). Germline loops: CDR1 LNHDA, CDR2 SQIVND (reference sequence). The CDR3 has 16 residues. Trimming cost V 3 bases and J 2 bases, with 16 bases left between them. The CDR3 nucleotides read TGTGCCAGTAGTATTTCCAGGCCGGGGGAGCAAGAGACCCAGTACTTC. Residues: CASSISRPGEQETQYF.

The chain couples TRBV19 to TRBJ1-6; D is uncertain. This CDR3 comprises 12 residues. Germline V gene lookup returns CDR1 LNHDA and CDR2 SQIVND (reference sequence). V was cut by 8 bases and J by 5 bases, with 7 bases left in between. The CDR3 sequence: CASRENNSPLHF. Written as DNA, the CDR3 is TGTGCCAGTCGGGAGAATAATTCACCCCTCCACTTT.

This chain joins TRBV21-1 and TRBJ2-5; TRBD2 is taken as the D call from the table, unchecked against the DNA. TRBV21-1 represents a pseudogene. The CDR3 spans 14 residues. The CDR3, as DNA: TGTGCCAGCAGCCCCTTTGCGGGGGAAGAGACCCAGTACTTC. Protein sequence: CASSPFAGEETQYF.

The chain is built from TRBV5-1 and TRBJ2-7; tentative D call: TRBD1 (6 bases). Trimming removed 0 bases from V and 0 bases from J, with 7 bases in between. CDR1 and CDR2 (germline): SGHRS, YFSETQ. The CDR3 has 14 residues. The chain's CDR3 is CASSLGTDSYEQYF. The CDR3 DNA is TGCGCCAGCAGCTTGGGGACAGACTCCTACGAGCAGTACTTC.

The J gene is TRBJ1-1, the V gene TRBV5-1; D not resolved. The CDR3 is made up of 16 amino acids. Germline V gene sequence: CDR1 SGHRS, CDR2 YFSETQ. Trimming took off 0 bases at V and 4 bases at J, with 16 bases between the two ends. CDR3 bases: TGCGCCAGCAGCTTGGTTCAGGCCCGTCTCGGCACTGAAGCTTTCTTT. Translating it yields CASSLVQARLGTEAFF.

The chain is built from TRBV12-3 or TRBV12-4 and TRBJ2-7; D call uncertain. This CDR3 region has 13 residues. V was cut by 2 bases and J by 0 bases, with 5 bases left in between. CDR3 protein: CASSLLSSYEQYF. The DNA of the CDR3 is TGTGCCAGCAGTTTATTAAGCTCCTACGAGCAGTACTTC.

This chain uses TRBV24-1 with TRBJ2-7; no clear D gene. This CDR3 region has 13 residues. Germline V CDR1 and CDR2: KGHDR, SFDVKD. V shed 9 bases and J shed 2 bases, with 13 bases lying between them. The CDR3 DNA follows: TGTGCCACCTCTATCGGACCGACCTACGAGCAGTACTTC. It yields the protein CATSIGPTYEQYF.

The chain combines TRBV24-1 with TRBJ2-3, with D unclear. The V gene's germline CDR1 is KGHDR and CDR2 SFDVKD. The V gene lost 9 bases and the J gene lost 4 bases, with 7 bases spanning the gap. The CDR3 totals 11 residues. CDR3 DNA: TGTGCCACCTCTATCGCAGATACGCAGTATTTT. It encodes CATSIADTQYF.

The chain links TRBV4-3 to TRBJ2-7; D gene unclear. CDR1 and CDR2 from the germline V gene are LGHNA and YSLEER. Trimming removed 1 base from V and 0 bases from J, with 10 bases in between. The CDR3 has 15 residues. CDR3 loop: CASSQVAQSSYEQYF. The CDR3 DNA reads TGCGCCAGCAGCCAAGTTGCCCAGAGCTCCTACGAGCAGTACTTC.

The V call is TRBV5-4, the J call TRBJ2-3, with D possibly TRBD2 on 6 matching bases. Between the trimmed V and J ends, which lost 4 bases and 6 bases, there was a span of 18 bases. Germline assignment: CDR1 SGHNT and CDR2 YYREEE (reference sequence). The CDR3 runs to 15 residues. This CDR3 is CASSPRLGKGDTQYF. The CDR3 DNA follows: TGTGCCAGCAGCCCGCGACTAGGAAAGGGTGATACGCAGTATTTT.

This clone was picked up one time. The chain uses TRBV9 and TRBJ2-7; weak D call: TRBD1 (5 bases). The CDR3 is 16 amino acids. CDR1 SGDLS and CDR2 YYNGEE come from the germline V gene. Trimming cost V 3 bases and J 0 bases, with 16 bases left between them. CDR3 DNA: TGTGCCAGCAGCGCAAATAAGGGGTCTTCCTCCTACGAGCAGTACTTC. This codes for CASSANKGSSSYEQYF. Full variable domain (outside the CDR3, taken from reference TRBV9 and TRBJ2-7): DSGVTQTPKHLITATGQRVTLRCSPRSGDLSVYWYQQSLDQGLQFLIQYYNGEERAKGNILERFSAQQFPDLHSELNLSSLELGDSALYFCASSANKGSSSYEQYFGPGTRLTVT.